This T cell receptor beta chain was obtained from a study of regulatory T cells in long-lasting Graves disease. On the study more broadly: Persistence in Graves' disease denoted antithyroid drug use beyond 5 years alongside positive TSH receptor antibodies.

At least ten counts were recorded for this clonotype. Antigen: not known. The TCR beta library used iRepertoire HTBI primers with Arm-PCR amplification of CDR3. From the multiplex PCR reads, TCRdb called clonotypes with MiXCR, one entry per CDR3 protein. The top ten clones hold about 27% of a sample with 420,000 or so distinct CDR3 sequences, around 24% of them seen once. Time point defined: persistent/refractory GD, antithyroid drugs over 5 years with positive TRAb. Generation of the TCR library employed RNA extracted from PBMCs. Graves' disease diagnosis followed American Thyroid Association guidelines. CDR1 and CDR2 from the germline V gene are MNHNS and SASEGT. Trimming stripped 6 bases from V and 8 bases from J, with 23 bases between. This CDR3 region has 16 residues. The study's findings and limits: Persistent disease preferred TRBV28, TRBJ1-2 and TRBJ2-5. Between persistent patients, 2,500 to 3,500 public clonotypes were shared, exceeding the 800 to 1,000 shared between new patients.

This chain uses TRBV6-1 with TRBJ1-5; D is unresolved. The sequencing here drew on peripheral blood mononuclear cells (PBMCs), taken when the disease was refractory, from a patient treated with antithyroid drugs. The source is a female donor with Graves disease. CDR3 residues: CASSEKPRRTGKPQHF. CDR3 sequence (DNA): TGTGCCAGCAGCGAAAAACCTCGACGGACCGGAAAGCCCCAGCATTTT.